These 27 T cell receptor beta chains came from one sample sequenced in a study of CD8+CD57+ T cells in acquired aplastic anemia. Whoever was chosen for sequencing had shown CD8+CD57+ cell expansion by flow cytometry. Genomic DNA, serving as template, underwent TCR beta VDJ and CDR3 profiling. TCRdb re-called the reads with MiXCR, one entry per CDR3 protein. The table records about 180,000 distinct CDR3 sequences, roughly 50% of them present only once. Sequenced material: sorted CD4+, CD8+, or CD8+CD57+ T cells (not recorded which) from PBMCs. These receptors all come from a human donor with aplastic anemia.

CDR3 nucleotide sequence: TGTGCCAGCAGTTGGGGAGATCAAGAGACCCAGTACTTC. As protein: CASSWGDQETQYF. This chain joins TRBV6-5 and TRBJ2-5; weak D call: TRBD2 (5 bases). The CDR3 loop spans 13 amino acids. V was cut by 4 bases and J by 2 bases, with 8 bases left in between. Germline V CDR1 and CDR2: MNHEY, SVGAGI.

The J gene is TRBJ2-7, the V gene TRBV18, with no clear D. The germline gives CDR1 KGHSH, CDR2 LQKENI. The CDR3 totals 14 residues. Trimming removed 0 bases at V and 3 bases at J, with 9 bases between. CDR3 protein: CASSPPSANYEQYF. DNA for the CDR3: TGTGCCAGCTCACCACCTTCAGCCAACTACGAGCAGTACTTC.

The table lists this clonotype with many counts. The junction and the germline gene differ at one end; a read error may be behind it. The chain has TRBV19 and TRBJ2-7; weak D call: TRBD1 (6 bases). Looked up from germline, CDR1 is LNHDA and CDR2 is SQIVND (reference sequence). The CDR3 contains 13 residues. Here the CDR3 reads CASSIGTAYGQYF. The CDR3 DNA reads as TGTGCCAGTAGTATAGGGACAGCCTACGGGCAGTACTTC.

There are many counts of this clonotype. The V gene is TRBV24-1, the J gene TRBJ2-5; D might be TRBD1 or TRBD2, each matching 5 bases. The germline CDR1 and CDR2 sequences are KGHDR and SFDVKD. This CDR3 is built from 14 residues. Trimming removed 11 bases from V and 3 bases from J, with 18 bases in between. Here the CDR3 reads CASQSARGEETQYF. The CDR3 nucleotides are TGTGCCAGCCAGAGCGCCCGAGGGGAAGAGACCCAGTACTTC.

The genes are TRBV19 and TRBJ2-1, with 7 bases that match TRBD1. The CDR3 contains 14 residues. Germline CDR1 LNHDA, CDR2 SQIVND (reference sequence). V gave up 7 bases and J gave up 0 bases; unmatched junction bases: 3. As DNA, the CDR3 is TGTGCCAGTAACGACAGGGTCTCCTACAATGAGCAGTTCTTC. It yields the protein CASNDRVSYNEQFF.

The CDR3 DNA sequence: TGCGCCAGCAGTGAGGGGACAGGGGGCTACCAGCCCCAGCATTTT. Translation gives CASSEGTGGYQPQHF. The chain has TRBV10-2 and TRBJ1-5; 12 nucleotides match TRBD1. The CDR3 runs 15 residues. The trim removed 2 bases at V and 7 bases at J, leaving 3 bases unmatched. CDR1 and CDR2 (germline): WSHSY, SAAADI.

This clonotype was detected ten times or more. V usage is TRBV19 and J usage is TRBJ2-7; D remains unclear. From germline, CDR1 is LNHDA and CDR2 SQIVND (reference sequence). The length of the CDR3 is 14 residues. The CDR3, as DNA: TGTGGATACGAAAGTGCCCCAACGTATTACGAGCAGTACTTC. This gives the protein CGYESAPTYYEQYF.

The chain uses TRBV19 and TRBJ2-7; 8 bases agree with TRBD1. The CDR3 extends over 14 amino acids. V lost 7 bases, J lost 3 bases, and 8 bases stayed unmatched. Germline CDR1 LNHDA, CDR2 SQIVND (reference sequence). For the CDR3, the DNA is TGTGCCAGTACCCAGACAGGGGATTACTACGAGCAGTACTTC. Protein sequence: CASTQTGDYYEQYF.

This clonotype was counted a single time. This rearrangement joins TRBV19 to TRBJ1-4; 8 positions agree with TRBD1. The V gene's germline CDR1 is LNHDA and CDR2 SQIVND (reference sequence). V gave up 6 bases and J gave up 8 bases; unmatched junction bases: 8. The CDR3 has 14 residues. Written as DNA, the CDR3 is TGTGCCAGTAGCACAGACAGGGGAGGCGAAAAACTGTTTTTT. As protein: CASSTDRGGEKLFF. Together with reference TRBV19 and TRBJ1-4, the CDR3 gives the full variable domain: DGGITQSPKYLFRKEGQNVTLSCEQNLNHDAMYWYRQDPGQGLRLIYYSQIVNDFQKGDIAEGYSVSREKKESFPLTVTSAQKNPTAFYLCASSTDRGGEKLFFGSGTQLSVL.

With respect to this clonotype: Relative to the germline gene, one junction end is altered; a read error may explain this. This chain uses TRBV9 with TRBJ2-2, with TRBD2 matching over 7 bases. The CDR3 runs 12 residues. The germline V gene encodes CDR1 SGDLS and CDR2 YYNGEE. The DNA for the CDR3 is TGTGCCAGCAGCGTCCGGGCGGGGGAGCGGTTTTTT. Translated: CASSVRAGERFF.

V and J are TRBV2 and TRBJ2-1; the D is unclear. The CDR3 has 12 amino acids. Germline V gene sequence: CDR1 SNHLY, CDR2 FYNNEI. Trimming took 0 bases from V and 7 from J, leaving 4 bases between them. The CDR3 is CASSEAGNEQFF. The CDR3 DNA follows: TGTGCCAGCAGTGAAGCGGGAAATGAGCAGTTCTTC.

The chain couples TRBV10-3 to TRBJ1-2; no firm D call. The germline V gene encodes CDR1 ENHRY and CDR2 SYGVKD. CDR3 length: 14 amino acids. The V and J ends lost 2 bases and 4 bases respectively, with 11 bases between them. CDR3 bases: TGTGCCATCAGTGAGGGAGGCGGCCTCTATGGCTACACCTTC. Protein sequence: CAISEGGGLYGYTF.

Of note for this clonotype: A single base separates this from a much larger clone, so it may be a read error. The rearrangement joins TRBV4-3 to TRBJ2-1; D is ambiguous. CDR1 is LGHNA and CDR2 is YSLEER in the germline V gene. This CDR3 region has 15 residues. Trimming shortened V by 1 base and J by 9 bases, and 16 bases separated the two germline ends. The CDR3 nucleotides are TGCGCCAGCAGCCAAGGAAGAGGTCCGCTGGGTGAGCAGTTCTTC. Its translation is CASSQGRGPLGEQFF.

This clonotype was found many times. V gene TRBV14 combines with J gene TRBJ1-1; D possibly corresponds to TRBD1 (6 bases). CDR1 is SGHDN, CDR2 FVKESK, per germline. The V end was cut by 5 bases, the J end by 5 bases, with 15 bases between. This CDR3 contains 14 residues. The CDR3 spells CASSFSGGRTEAFF. The DNA of the CDR3 is TGTGCCAGCAGCTTCTCCGGGGGGCGGACTGAAGCTTTCTTT. The full variable domain, rest sourced from reference TRBV14 and TRBJ1-1, is EAGVTQFPSHSVIEKGQTVTLRCDPISGHDNLYWYRRVMGKEIKFLLHFVKESKQDESGMPNNRFLAERTGGTYSTLKVQPAELEDSGVYFCASSFSGGRTEAFFGQGTRLTVV.

The chain uses TRBV12-3 or TRBV12-4 and TRBJ1-2; 8 nucleotides align to TRBD1. The ends lost 6 bases at V and 4 bases at J; junction bases unmatched: 4. CDR3 length equals 13 residues. CDR3 loop: CASRGQVFYGYTF. In DNA form, the CDR3 reads TGTGCCAGCAGGGGACAGGTTTTCTATGGCTACACCTTC.

The V and J genes are TRBV29-1 and TRBJ1-3; 7 bases are a match to TRBD1. The germline V gene encodes CDR1 SQVTM and CDR2 ANQGSEA. V trimming: 6 bases; J trimming: 1 base; junction bases outside the gene matches: 3. CDR3 length: 13 residues. The CDR3 nucleotides read TGCAGCGTAGCGACAGGGTCTGGAAACACCATATATTTT. Its translation: CSVATGSGNTIYF.

The gene calls are TRBV25-1 and TRBJ1-1, with a weak D call TRBD1 (5 bases). Trimming removed 2 bases at V and 0 bases at J, with 10 bases between. Per germline, CDR1 MGHDK and CDR2 SYGVNS. This CDR3 contains 15 residues. This CDR3 reads CASSEGGTVNTEAFF. The CDR3 nucleotides read TGTGCCAGCAGTGAAGGGGGGACGGTGAACACTGAAGCTTTCTTT.

This clonotype has just a few counts. The chain carries TRBV19 and TRBJ1-2; D gene ambiguous. Per germline, CDR1 LNHDA and CDR2 SQIVND (reference sequence). The V and J ends lost 2 bases and 3 bases respectively, with 7 bases between them. This CDR3 spans 13 amino acids. The CDR3 region is CASSISGHYGYTF. The DNA for the CDR3 is TGTGCCAGTAGTATAAGCGGACACTATGGCTACACCTTC.

The rearrangement links TRBV19 to TRBJ2-1; TRBD2 agrees at 9 bases. After removal of 1 base from V and 6 bases from J, the junction contained 7 bases not matched to a gene. Germline V lookup: CDR1 LNHDA, CDR2 SQIVND (reference sequence). The CDR3 covers 16 residues. The chain's CDR3 is CASSIVPSGGFNEQFF. In DNA form, the CDR3 reads TGTGCCAGTAGTATAGTACCCAGCGGGGGGTTCAATGAGCAGTTCTTC.

The chain couples TRBV7-2 to TRBJ1-5, with unresolved D. The CDR3 sequence is 13 residues long. Trimming left V 5 bases short and J 1 base short, with 6 bases between. CDR1 is SGHTA and CDR2 is FQGNSA in the germline V gene. Here the CDR3 reads CASSPDSNQPQHF. The CDR3 region has the DNA TGTGCCAGCAGCCCGGACAGCAATCAGCCCCAGCATTTT.

The CDR3 spells CASQTREWNTGELFF. The CDR3 DNA reads TGTGCCAGCCAGACCAGGGAGTGGAACACCGGGGAGCTGTTTTTT. This chain links TRBV3-1 with TRBJ2-2, with D perhaps assigned TRBD1 or TRBD2 (5 bases each). Germline V CDR1 and CDR2: LGHDT, YNNKEL (reference sequence). Trimming stripped 8 bases from V and 1 base from J, with 14 bases between. This CDR3 is 15 amino acids long.

The rearrangement uses TRBV2 and TRBJ1-6, with 8 bases fitting TRBD1. The J segment lost 7 bases and the V segment lost 6 bases, leaving 5 bases of the junction unmatched. Germline V gives CDR1 SNHLY, CDR2 FYNNEI. The CDR3 is made up of 14 amino acids. The DNA of the CDR3 is TGTGCCAGCAGAACGGGACAGGCGAATTCACCCCTCCACTTT. This translates into CASRTGQANSPLHF.

The chain recombines TRBV20-1 with TRBJ2-5, with 8 bases identical to TRBD2. CDR3 length equals 15 residues. CDR1 and CDR2 (germline): DFQATT, SNEGSKA (reference sequence). V lost 1 base and J lost 4; bases outside the gene matches: 8. CDR3 DNA: TGCAGTGCTAGAGGGGCGGGGGGAGAATTAGAGACCCAGTACTTC. Translating it yields CSARGAGGELETQYF.

Ten or more counts support this clonotype. J is TRBJ2-3 and V is TRBV24-1; 8 nucleotides match TRBD2. The V and J ends lost 2 bases and 1 base, in that order; junction bases with no gene match: 4. The CDR3 sequence is 16 residues long. Germline values: CDR1 KGHDR, CDR2 SFDVKD. The CDR3 protein is CATSDSGLGGTDTQYF. DNA for the CDR3: TGTGCCACCAGTGATTCGGGACTAGGGGGCACAGATACGCAGTATTTT.

The chain links TRBV9 to TRBJ1-1; 9 positions agree with TRBD1. The CDR3 contains 14 residues. The germline V gene encodes CDR1 SGDLS and CDR2 YYNGEE. With 3 bases clipped from V and 4 bases from J, the junction kept 4 bases outside the gene matches. The CDR3 region has the DNA TGTGCCAGCAGCGGGGGACAGGGCACCACTGAAGCTTTCTTT. It yields the protein CASSGGQGTTEAFF.

V is TRBV2 and J is TRBJ2-1; D remains ambiguous. Germline V gene sequence: CDR1 SNHLY, CDR2 FYNNEI. The CDR3 is 12 residues long. The V and J ends lost 7 bases and 3 bases respectively, with 7 bases between them. CDR3 protein: CASMLVYNEQFF. The CDR3, as DNA: TGTGCCAGCATGCTAGTCTACAATGAGCAGTTCTTC.

The chain combines TRBV4-1 with TRBJ2-7; 10 bases match TRBD2. CDR1 is MGHRA and CDR2 is YSYEKL in the germline V gene. V shed 4 bases and J 4 bases; nucleotides not matched to a gene: 7. The CDR3 is made up of 15 amino acids. As DNA, the CDR3 is TGCGCCAGCAGCCTCCTAGCGGGAGCGCGATACGAGCAGTACTTC. As protein: CASSLLAGARYEQYF.